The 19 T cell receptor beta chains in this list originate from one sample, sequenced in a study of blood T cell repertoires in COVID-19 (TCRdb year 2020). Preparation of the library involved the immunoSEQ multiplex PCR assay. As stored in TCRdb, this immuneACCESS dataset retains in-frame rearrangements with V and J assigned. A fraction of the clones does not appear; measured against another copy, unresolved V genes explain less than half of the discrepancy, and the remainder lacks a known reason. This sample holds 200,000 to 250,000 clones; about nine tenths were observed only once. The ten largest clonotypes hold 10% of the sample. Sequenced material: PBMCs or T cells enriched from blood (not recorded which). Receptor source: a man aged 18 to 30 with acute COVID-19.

The CDR3: CASSPMDRGHQPQHF. Here the CDR3 DNA reads TGTGCCAGCTCACCTATGGACAGGGGGCATCAGCCCCAGCATTTT. This chain joins TRBV18 and TRBJ1-5, with TRBD1 matching over 11 bases. With 3 bases clipped from V and 5 bases from J, the junction kept 3 bases outside the gene matches. The CDR3 is made up of 15 amino acids. Germline V gene data show CDR1 as KGHSH and CDR2 as LQKENI.

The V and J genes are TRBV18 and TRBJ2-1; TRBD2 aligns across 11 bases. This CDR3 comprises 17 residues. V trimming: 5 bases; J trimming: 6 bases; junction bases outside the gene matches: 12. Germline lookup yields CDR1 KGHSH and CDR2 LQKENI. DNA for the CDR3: TGTGCCAGCTCAAGAGGCCAACTAGCGGGAGATGGCAATGAGCAGTTCTTC. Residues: CASSRGQLAGDGNEQFF.

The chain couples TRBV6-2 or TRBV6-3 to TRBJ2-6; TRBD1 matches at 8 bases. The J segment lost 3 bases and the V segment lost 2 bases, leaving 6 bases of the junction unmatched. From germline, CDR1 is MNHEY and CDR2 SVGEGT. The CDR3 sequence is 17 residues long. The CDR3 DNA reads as TGTGCCAGCAGTTACGTCAGGGGGCTTGATGGGGCCAACGTCCTGACTTTC. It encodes CASSYVRGLDGANVLTF.

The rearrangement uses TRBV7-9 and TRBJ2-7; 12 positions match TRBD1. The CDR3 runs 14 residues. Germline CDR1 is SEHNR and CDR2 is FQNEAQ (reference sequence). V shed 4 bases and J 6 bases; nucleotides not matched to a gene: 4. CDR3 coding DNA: TGTGCCAGCAGCTCCCGGGACAGGGGGCGCGAGCAGTACTTC. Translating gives CASSSRDRGREQYF. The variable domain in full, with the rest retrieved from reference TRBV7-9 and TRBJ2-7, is DTGVSQNPRHKITKRGQNVTFRCDPISEHNRLYWYRQTLGQGPEFLTYFQNEAQLEKSRLLSDRFSAERPKGSFSTLEIQRTEQGDSAMYLCASSSRDRGREQYFGPGTRLTVT.

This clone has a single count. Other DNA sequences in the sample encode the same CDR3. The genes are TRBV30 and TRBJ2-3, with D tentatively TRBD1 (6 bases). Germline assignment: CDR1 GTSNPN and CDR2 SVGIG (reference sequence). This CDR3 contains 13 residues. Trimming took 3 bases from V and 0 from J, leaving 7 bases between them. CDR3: CAWSGTSTDTQYF. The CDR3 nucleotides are TGTGCCTGGAGCGGGACAAGCACAGATACGCAGTATTTT.

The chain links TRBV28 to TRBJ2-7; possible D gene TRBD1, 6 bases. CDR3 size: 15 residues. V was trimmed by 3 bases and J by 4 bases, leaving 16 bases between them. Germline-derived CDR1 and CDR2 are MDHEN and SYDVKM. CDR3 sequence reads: CASSLGAAGAYEQYF. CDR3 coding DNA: TGTGCCAGCAGTTTGGGGGCCGCGGGTGCGTACGAGCAGTACTTC.

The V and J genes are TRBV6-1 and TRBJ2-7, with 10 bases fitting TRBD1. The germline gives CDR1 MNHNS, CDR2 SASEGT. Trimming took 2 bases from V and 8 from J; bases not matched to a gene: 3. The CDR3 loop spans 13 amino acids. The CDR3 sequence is CASSERTGGKQYF. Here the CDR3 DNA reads TGTGCCAGCAGTGAACGGACAGGGGGTAAGCAGTACTTC.

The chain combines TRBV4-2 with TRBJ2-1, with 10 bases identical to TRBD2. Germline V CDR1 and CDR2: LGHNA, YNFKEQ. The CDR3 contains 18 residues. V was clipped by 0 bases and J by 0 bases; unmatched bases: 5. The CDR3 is CASSQDVASGSSYNEQFF. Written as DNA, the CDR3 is TGTGCCAGCAGCCAAGATGTGGCTAGCGGGAGCTCCTACAATGAGCAGTTCTTC.

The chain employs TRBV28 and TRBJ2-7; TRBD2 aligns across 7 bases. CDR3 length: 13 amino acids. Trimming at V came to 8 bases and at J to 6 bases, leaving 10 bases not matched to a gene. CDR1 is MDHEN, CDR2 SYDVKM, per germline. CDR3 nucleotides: TGTGCCAGCGGGGGAGGGCCCTCGGGCGAGCAGTACTTC. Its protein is CASGGGPSGEQYF.

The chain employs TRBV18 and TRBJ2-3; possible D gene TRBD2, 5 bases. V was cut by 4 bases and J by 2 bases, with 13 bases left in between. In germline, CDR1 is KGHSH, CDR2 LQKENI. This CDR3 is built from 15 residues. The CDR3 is CASSLGSGYTDTQYF. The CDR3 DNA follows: TGTGCCAGCTCACTCGGCTCGGGATACACAGATACGCAGTATTTT. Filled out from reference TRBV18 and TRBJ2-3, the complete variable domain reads NAGVMQNPRHLVRRRGQEARLRCSPMKGHSHVYWYRQLPEEGLKFMVYLQKENIIDESGMPKERFSAEFPKEGPSILRIQQVVRGDSAAYFCASSLGSGYTDTQYFGPGTRLTVL.

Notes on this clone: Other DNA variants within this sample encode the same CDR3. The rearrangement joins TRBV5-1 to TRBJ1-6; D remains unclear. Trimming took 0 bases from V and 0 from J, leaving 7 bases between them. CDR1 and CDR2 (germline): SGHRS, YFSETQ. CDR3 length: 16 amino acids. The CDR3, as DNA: TGCGCCAGCAGCTTGGCTGGGAGCTCCTATAATTCACCCCTCCACTTT. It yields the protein CASSLAGSSYNSPLHF.

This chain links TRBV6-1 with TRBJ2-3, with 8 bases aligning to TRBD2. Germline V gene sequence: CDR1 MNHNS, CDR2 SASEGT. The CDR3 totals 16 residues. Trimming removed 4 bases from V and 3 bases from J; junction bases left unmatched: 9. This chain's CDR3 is CASSVHREGSTDTQYF. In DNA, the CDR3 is TGTGCCAGCAGTGTACATCGGGAGGGCAGTACAGATACGCAGTATTTT.

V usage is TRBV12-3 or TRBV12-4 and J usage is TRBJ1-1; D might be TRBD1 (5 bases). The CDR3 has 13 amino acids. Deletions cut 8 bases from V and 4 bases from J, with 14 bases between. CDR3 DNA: TGTGCCAGCCGAAGGGGTGGCGGCACTGAAGCTTTCTTT. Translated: CASRRGGGTEAFF.

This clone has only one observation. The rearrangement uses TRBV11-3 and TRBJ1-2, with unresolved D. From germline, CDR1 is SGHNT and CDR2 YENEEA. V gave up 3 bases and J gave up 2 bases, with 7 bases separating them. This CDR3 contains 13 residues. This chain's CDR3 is CASSFGENYGYTF. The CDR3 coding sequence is TGTGCCAGCAGCTTCGGGGAGAACTATGGCTACACCTTC.

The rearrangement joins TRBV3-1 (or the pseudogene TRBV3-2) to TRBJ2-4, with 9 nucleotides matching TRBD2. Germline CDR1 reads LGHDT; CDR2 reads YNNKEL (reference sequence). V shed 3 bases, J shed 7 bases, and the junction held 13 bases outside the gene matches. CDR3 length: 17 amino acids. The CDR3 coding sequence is TGTGCCAGCAGCCATCCAGGACTAGCGAAGAGAGGGAACATTCAGTACTTC. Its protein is CASSHPGLAKRGNIQYF.

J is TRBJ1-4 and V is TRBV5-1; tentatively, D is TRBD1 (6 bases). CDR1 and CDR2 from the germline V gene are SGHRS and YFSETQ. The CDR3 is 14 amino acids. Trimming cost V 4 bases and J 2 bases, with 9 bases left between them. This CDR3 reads CASSQGHTNEKLFF. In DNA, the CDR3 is TGCGCCAGCAGCCAGGGGCATACTAATGAAAAACTGTTTTTT.

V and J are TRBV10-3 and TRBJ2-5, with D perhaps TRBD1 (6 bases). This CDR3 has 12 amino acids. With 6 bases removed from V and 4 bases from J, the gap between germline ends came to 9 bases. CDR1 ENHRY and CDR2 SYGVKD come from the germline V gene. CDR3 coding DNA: TGTGCCATCAGCACGGACAGAGAGACCCAGTACTTC. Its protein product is CAISTDRETQYF.

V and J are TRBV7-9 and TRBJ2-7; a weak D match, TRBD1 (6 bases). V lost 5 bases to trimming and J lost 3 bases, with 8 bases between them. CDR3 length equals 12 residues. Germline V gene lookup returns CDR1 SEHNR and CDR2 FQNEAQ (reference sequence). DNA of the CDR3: TGTGCCAGCAGCCCAGGGGACTACGAGCAGTACTTC. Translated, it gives CASSPGDYEQYF. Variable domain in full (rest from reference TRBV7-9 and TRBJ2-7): DTGVSQNPRHKITKRGQNVTFRCDPISEHNRLYWYRQTLGQGPEFLTYFQNEAQLEKSRLLSDRFSAERPKGSFSTLEIQRTEQGDSAMYLCASSPGDYEQYFGPGTRLTVT.

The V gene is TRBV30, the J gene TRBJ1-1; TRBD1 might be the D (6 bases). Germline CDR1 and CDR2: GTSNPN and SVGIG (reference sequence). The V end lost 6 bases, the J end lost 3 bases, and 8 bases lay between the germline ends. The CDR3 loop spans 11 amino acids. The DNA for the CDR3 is TGTGCCTGTACAGGGTACACTGAAGCTTTCTTT. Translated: CACTGYTEAFF. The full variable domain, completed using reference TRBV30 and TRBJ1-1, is SQTIHQWPATLVQPVGSPLSLECTVEGTSNPNLYWYRQAAGRGLQLLFYSVGIGQISSEVPQNLSASRPQDRQFILSSKKLLLSDSGFYLCACTGYTEAFFGQGTRLTVV.